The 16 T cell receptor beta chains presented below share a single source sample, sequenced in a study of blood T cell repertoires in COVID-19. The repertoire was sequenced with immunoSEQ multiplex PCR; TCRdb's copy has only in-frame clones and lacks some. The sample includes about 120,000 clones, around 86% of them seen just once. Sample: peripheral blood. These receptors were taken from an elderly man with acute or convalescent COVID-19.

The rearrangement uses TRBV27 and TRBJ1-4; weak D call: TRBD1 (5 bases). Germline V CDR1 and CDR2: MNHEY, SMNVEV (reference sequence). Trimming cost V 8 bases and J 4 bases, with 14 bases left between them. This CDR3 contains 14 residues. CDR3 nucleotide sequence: TGTGCCAGCGGCGTCGGGGGAATTAATGAAAAACTGTTTTTT. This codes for CASGVGGINEKLFF.

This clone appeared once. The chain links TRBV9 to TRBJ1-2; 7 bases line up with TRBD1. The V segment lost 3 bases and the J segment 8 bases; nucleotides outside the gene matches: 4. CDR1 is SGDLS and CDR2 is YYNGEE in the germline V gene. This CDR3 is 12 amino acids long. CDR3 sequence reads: CASSGQGYGYTF. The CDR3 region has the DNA TGTGCCAGCAGCGGACAGGGCTACGGCTACACCTTC.

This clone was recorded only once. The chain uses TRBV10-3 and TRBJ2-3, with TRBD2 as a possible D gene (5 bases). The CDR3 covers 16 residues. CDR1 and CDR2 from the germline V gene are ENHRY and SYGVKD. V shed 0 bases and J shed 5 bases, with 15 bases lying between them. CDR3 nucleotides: TGTGCCATCAGTGAGTCAGGCGGGTATGGCATAGATACGCAGTATTTT. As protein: CAISESGGYGIDTQYF.

In nucleotides, the CDR3 is TGTGCCATCAGTGAGTCTTATGGACTAGCGGGTGGTCCCGAGCAGTACTTC. Translating it yields CAISESYGLAGGPEQYF. The chain carries TRBV10-3 and TRBJ2-7; TRBD2 agrees at 11 bases. The CDR3 extends over 17 amino acids. CDR1 is ENHRY and CDR2 is SYGVKD in the germline V gene. The junction had 10 bases not matched to a gene; V was cut back by 0 bases and J by 6 bases.

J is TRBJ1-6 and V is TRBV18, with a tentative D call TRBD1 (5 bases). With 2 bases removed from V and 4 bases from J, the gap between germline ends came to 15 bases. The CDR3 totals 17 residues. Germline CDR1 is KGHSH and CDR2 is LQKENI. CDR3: CASSPGPGGLYNSPLHF. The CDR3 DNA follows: TGTGCCAGCTCACCAGGACCTGGGGGACTTTATAATTCACCCCTCCACTTT.

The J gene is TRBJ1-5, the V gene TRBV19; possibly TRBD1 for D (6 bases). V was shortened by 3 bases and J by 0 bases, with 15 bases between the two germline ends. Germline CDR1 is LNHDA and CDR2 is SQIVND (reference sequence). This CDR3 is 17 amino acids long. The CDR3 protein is CASSIERTEYSNQPQHF. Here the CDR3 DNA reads TGTGCCAGTAGTATTGAGCGGACAGAGTATAGCAATCAGCCCCAGCATTTT.

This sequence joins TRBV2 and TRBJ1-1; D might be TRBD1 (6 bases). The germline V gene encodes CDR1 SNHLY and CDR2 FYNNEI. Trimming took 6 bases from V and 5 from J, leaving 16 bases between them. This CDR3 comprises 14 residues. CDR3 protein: CASREDRYLTEAFF. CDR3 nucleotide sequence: TGTGCCAGCAGGGAGGACAGATATCTTACTGAAGCTTTCTTT.

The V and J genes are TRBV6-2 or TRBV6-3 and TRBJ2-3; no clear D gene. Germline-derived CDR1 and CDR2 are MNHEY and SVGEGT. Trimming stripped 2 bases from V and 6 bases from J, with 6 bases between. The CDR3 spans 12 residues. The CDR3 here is CASSYVGDTQYF. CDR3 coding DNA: TGTGCCAGCAGTTACGTCGGTGATACGCAGTATTTT.

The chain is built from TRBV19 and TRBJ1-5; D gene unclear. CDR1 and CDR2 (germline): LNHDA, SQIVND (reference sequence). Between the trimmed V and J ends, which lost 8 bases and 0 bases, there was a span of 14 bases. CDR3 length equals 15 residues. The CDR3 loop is CASSLGGFSNQPQHF. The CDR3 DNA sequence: TGTGCCAGTTCCCTGGGAGGATTTAGCAATCAGCCCCAGCATTTT.

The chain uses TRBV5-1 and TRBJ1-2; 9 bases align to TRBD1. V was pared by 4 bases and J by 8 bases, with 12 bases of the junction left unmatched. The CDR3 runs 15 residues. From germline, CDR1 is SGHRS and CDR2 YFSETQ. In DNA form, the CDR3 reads TGCGCCAGCAGCAGCCGACAGGGGGTACTTTACGGCTACACCTTC. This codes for CASSSRQGVLYGYTF.

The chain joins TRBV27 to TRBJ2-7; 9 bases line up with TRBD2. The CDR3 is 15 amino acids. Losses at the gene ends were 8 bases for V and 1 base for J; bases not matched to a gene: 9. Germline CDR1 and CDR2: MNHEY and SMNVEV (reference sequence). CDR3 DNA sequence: TGTGCCAGCCGACCGGCTAGCGGGGATTCCTACGAGCAGTACTTC. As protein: CASRPASGDSYEQYF.

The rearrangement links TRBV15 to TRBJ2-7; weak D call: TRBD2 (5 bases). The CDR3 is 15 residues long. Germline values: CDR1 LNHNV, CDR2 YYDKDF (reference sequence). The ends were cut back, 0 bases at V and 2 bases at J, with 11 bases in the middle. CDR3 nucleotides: TGTGCCACCAGCAGAGATCTTACGGGGACCTACGAGCAGTACTTC. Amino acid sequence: CATSRDLTGTYEQYF.

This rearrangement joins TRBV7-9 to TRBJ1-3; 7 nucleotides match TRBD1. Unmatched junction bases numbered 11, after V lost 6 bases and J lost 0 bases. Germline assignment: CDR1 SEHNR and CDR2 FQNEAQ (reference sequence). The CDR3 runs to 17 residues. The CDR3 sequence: CASRYGTAGSSGNTIYF. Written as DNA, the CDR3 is TGTGCCAGCAGATATGGGACAGCCGGGAGCTCTGGAAACACCATATATTTT.

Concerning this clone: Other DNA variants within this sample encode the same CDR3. The chain's CDR3 is CASSFGGRETQYF. CDR3 in DNA: TGTGCCAGCAGTTTCGGCGGGAGGGAGACCCAGTACTTC. The chain combines TRBV12-3 or TRBV12-4 with TRBJ2-5; 8 positions agree with TRBD2. J gave up 5 bases and V 3 bases, and 2 bases lay outside the gene matches. The CDR3 has 13 amino acids.

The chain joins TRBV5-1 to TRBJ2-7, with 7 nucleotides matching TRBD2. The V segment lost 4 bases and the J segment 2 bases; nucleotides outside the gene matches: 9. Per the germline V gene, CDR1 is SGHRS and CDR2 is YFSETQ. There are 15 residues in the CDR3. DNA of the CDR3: TGCGCCAGCAGCCGATTGGGGGAGGGAACCTACGAGCAGTACTTC. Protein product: CASSRLGEGTYEQYF.

The CDR3 here is CASSSIGDNSPLHF. CDR3 in DNA: TGTGCCAGCAGTTCAATAGGGGATAATTCACCCCTCCACTTT. J is TRBJ1-6 and V is TRBV28; D might be TRBD1 (5 bases). CDR3 length: 14 residues. V was shortened by 4 bases and J by 5 bases, with 9 bases between the two germline ends. Germline-derived CDR1 and CDR2 are MDHEN and SYDVKM.